Following are 17 T cell receptor beta chains from one sample sequenced in a study of cytomegalovirus exposure and HLA in healthy donors. The protocol was immunoSEQ multiplex PCR, while the TCRdb copy is restricted to in-frame clones and leaves out a portion. The table lists 300,000 to 400,000 clones, 75% to 90% of them singletons. The specimen sequenced was PBMCs. The receptors derive from a young woman in good health and CMV-seronegative.

The chain has TRBV4-2 and TRBJ1-2, with D perhaps TRBD1 (5 bases). Germline values: CDR1 LGHNA, CDR2 YNFKEQ. The CDR3 has 15 amino acids. The V and J ends lost 0 bases and 8 bases respectively, with 16 bases between them. The CDR3: CASSQDRGSGGGYTF. CDR3 DNA sequence: TGTGCCAGCAGCCAAGACCGGGGGTCGGGCGGGGGCTACACCTTC.

This chain connects TRBV19 to TRBJ2-1, with D possibly matching TRBD2 (5 bases). V lost 5 bases and J 6 bases, leaving 11 bases between the germline ends. From germline, CDR1 is LNHDA and CDR2 SQIVND (reference sequence). The CDR3 consists of 13 residues. The CDR3 sequence is CASSSYSVNEQFF. Written as DNA, the CDR3 is TGTGCCAGTAGTTCCTATAGCGTCAATGAGCAGTTCTTC.

This clone has more than one count but fewer than ten. This chain connects TRBV27 to TRBJ2-7; the D gene is possibly TRBD2 (7 bases). Trimming took 3 bases from V and 2 from J, leaving 11 bases between them. CDR3 length equals 14 residues. The germline V gene encodes CDR1 MNHEY and CDR2 SMNVEV (reference sequence). CDR3 DNA sequence: TGTGCCAGCAGTTTCGGAGGGGGGGCCTACGAGCAGTACTTC. Translation: CASSFGGGAYEQYF.

The gene calls are TRBV11-3 and TRBJ2-5; TRBD2 might be the D (6 bases). Deletions cut 5 bases from V and 5 bases from J, with 24 bases between. CDR3 size: 17 residues. CDR1 is SGHNT, CDR2 YENEEA, per germline. CDR3: CASSPGVIAHKAETQYF. CDR3 nucleotide sequence: TGTGCCAGCAGCCCGGGGGTGATAGCACATAAGGCGGAGACCCAGTACTTC.

The chain joins TRBV30 to TRBJ2-5; D remains ambiguous. From germline, CDR1 is GTSNPN and CDR2 SVGIG (reference sequence). V dropped 6 bases and J dropped 5 bases, with 16 bases sitting between them. The CDR3 is made up of 13 amino acids. The CDR3, as DNA: TGTGCCTGTCAACCAGACGTCGGGGAGACCCAGTACTTC. Residues: CACQPDVGETQYF.

The chain employs TRBV7-9 and TRBJ2-5; maybe TRBD2 (6 bases). Germline values: CDR1 SEHNR, CDR2 FQNEAQ (reference sequence). Trimming took off 6 bases at V and 3 bases at J, with 20 bases between the two ends. The CDR3 has 16 residues. CDR3 sequence: CASSLGGGVSEETQYF. In DNA form, the CDR3 reads TGTGCCAGCAGTTTGGGCGGCGGGGTTAGCGAAGAGACCCAGTACTTC.

In this sample, this clone turned up a few times. The rearrangement uses TRBV5-1 and TRBJ1-6; 8 bases map to TRBD1. J lost 9 bases, V lost 0 bases, and 5 bases had no gene match. The germline gives CDR1 SGHRS, CDR2 YFSETQ. This CDR3 has 15 residues. CDR3 nucleotides: TGCGCCAGCAGCTTGGGAGGGACAGGCCGTTCACCCCTCCACTTT. This gives the protein CASSLGGTGRSPLHF.

The chain uses TRBV5-5 and TRBJ1-1; D not resolved. V was shortened by 4 bases and J by 3 bases, with 19 bases between the two germline ends. This CDR3 comprises 16 residues. Germline V gene data show CDR1 as SGHKS and CDR2 as YYEKEE (reference sequence). The CDR3, as DNA: TGTGCCAGCAGCACGCAGCAGAGCCCGGGGTACACTGAAGCTTTCTTT. It encodes CASSTQQSPGYTEAFF.

The chain is built from TRBV5-1 and TRBJ1-3, with a possible D match to TRBD1 (5 bases). Germline CDR1 and CDR2: SGHRS and YFSETQ. This CDR3 has 16 residues. The V end was cut by 0 bases, the J end by 0 bases, with 10 bases between. CDR3 coding DNA: TGCGCCAGCAGCTTGGCCATGGGGGGCTCTGGAAACACCATATATTTT. This translates into CASSLAMGGSGNTIYF.

In DNA, the CDR3 is TGCAGCGTTGATCGCGCGGTGAGGGATACGCAGTATTTT. Its translation is CSVDRAVRDTQYF. The chain has TRBV29-1 and TRBJ2-3; D uncertain. Germline V gives CDR1 SQVTM, CDR2 ANQGSEA. This CDR3 spans 13 amino acids. V lost 3 bases to trimming and J lost 6 bases, with 13 bases between them.

The chain uses TRBV5-4 and TRBJ1-2, with TRBD1 identical over 8 bases. Per the germline V gene, CDR1 is SGHNT and CDR2 is YYREEE (reference sequence). This CDR3 comprises 16 residues. The trim removed 4 bases at V and 2 bases at J, leaving 10 bases unmatched. Written as DNA, the CDR3 is TGTGCCAGCAGCCCGCAGGGGGCGGTAAAGAACTATGGCTACACCTTC. Translating it yields CASSPQGAVKNYGYTF.

The genes are TRBV27 and TRBJ1-1; 7 nucleotides agree with TRBD1. This CDR3 is 14 amino acids long. Germline CDR1 and CDR2: MNHEY and SMNVEV (reference sequence). With V trimmed by 5 bases and J by 2 bases, 5 bases remained unmatched. DNA for the CDR3: TGTGCCAGCAGTACCAGACAGGGAAACACTGAAGCTTTCTTT. This encodes CASSTRQGNTEAFF.

The rearrangement uses TRBV11-2 and TRBJ2-3; D may be TRBD1 (7 bases). Germline V gene sequence: CDR1 SGHAT, CDR2 FQNNGV. V dropped 5 bases and J dropped 4 bases, with 19 bases sitting between them. The CDR3 is 16 residues long. CDR3 coding DNA: TGTGCCAGCAGCCCGCGGGAAGGCACAGGGGCAGATACGCAGTATTTT. It yields the protein CASSPREGTGADTQYF.

This rearrangement joins TRBV5-8 to TRBJ2-1; the D is unclear. V lost 0 bases to trimming and J lost 7 bases, with 11 bases between them. The CDR3 runs to 14 residues. CDR1 is SGHTS, CDR2 YDEGEE, per germline. DNA of the CDR3: TGTGCCAGCAGCTTGGCCGAGCTCTATAATGAGCAGTTCTTC. It translates to CASSLAELYNEQFF.

The chain joins TRBV5-1 to TRBJ2-3; 9 bases are a match to TRBD2. The CDR3 totals 15 residues. The ends lost 0 bases at V and 6 bases at J; junction bases unmatched: 5. From germline, CDR1 is SGHRS and CDR2 YFSETQ. The DNA of the CDR3 is TGCGCCAGCAGCTTGGTGGCTAGCGGGACGGATACGCAGTATTTT. It is translated as CASSLVASGTDTQYF.

The rearrangement links TRBV27 to TRBJ2-2; 7 positions match TRBD1. V lost 6 bases and J lost 8; bases outside the gene matches: 12. Germline V gives CDR1 MNHEY, CDR2 SMNVEV (reference sequence). CDR3 length equals 15 residues. CDR3 in amino acids: CASSDGTGARGELFF. The CDR3 coding sequence is TGTGCCAGCAGCGACGGAACAGGGGCGAGGGGGGAGCTGTTTTTT.

This clone was detected a few times. The chain has TRBV7-2 and TRBJ2-7; 11 bases are shared with TRBD2. CDR3 size: 16 residues. Germline V lookup: CDR1 SGHTA, CDR2 FQGNSA. Trimming cost V 1 base and J 0 bases; bases outside gene matches: 2. The CDR3 loop is CASSLVGLAGSYEQYF. CDR3 sequence (DNA): TGTGCCAGCAGCTTAGTAGGACTAGCGGGCTCCTACGAGCAGTACTTC.